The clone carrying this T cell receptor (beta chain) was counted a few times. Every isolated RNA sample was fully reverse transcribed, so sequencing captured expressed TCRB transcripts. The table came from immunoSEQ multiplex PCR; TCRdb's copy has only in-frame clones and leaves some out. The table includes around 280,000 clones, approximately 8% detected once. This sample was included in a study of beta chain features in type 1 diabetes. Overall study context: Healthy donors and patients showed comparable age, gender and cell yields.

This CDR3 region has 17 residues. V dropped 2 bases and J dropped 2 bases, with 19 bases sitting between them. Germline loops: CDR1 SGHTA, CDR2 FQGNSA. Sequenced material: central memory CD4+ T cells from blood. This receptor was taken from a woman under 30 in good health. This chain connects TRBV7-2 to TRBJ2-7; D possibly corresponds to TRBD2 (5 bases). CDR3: CASSLSAPGILAYEQYF. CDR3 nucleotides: TGTGCCAGCAGCTTAAGCGCTCCGGGGATTTTGGCCTACGAGCAGTACTTC.